The source of this T cell receptor beta chain is a study of molecular identifiers for immune sequencing clone quantification. Study at large: RNA from 20,000 or 100,000 naive CD8 cells was split five ways in replicates, with four sequenced.

TCRdb fed the PCR reads into MiXCR, producing one record per CDR3 protein. The sample shows roughly 86,000 distinct CDR3 sequences, around 17% of them seen only once. Study results and caveats: In naive cells, under 1% of molecules belonged to clones above 20 RNA copies, against over 97% in effector cells. Identical TCR molecules that share a barcode could lead to an underestimation of highly expanded clone sizes.

The J segment lost 7 bases and the V segment lost 5 bases, leaving 10 bases of the junction unmatched. The CDR3 spans 16 residues. Germline loops: CDR1 SEHNR, CDR2 FQNEAQ (reference sequence). With respect to this clonotype: Its target is not known. A much larger clone differs by one base, so this may be a read error.

Sorting defined naive CD8 T cells as CD8+CD4-CCR7+CD45RA+. The rearrangement uses TRBV7-9 and TRBJ2-2; 10 nucleotides agree with TRBD2. The sample taken for sequencing was naive CD8+ T cells from blood, with Jurkat cell RNA spiked in. Noted subset: FACS-sorted CD8+CD4-CCR7+CD45RA+ naive T cells. This receptor was identified in a human donor in good health. Some libraries in this study had Jurkat cell RNA spiked in. This CDR3 is CASSTVALAGFGELFF. CDR3 sequence (DNA): TGTGCCAGCAGCACTGTCGCACTAGCGGGATTCGGGGAGCTGTTTTTT.